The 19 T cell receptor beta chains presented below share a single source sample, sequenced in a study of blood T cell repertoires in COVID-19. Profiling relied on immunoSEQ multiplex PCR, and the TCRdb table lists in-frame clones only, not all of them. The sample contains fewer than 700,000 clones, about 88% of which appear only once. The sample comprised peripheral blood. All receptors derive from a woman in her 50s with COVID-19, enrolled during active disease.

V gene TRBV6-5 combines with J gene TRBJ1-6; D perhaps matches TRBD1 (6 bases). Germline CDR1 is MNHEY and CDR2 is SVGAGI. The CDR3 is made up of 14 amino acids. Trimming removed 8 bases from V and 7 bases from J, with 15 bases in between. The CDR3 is CASRRTALNSPLHF. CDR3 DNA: TGTGCCAGCCGCCGGACAGCTCTCAATTCACCCCTCCACTTT.

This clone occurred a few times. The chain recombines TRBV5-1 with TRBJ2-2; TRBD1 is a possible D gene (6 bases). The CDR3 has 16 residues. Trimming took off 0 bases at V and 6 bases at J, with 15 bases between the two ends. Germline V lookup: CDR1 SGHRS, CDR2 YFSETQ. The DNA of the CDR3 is TGCGCCAGCAGCTTGGCCCCAGGGGTGGGGGCCGGGGAGCTGTTTTTT. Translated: CASSLAPGVGAGELFF.

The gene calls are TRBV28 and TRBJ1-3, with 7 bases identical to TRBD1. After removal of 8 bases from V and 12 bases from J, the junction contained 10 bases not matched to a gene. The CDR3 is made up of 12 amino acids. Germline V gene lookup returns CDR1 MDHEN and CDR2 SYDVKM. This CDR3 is CASHITGAHIYF. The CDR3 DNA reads TGTGCCAGCCATATCACAGGGGCGCACATATATTTT.

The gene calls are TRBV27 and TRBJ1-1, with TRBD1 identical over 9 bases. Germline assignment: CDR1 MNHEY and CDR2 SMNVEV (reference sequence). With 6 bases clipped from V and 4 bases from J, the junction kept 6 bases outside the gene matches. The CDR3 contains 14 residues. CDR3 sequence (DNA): TGTGCCAGCAGGCTTACAGGGGGCAGCACTGAAGCTTTCTTT. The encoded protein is CASRLTGGSTEAFF.

CDR3 DNA: TGTGCCAGCAGCCAGGCTACCGGGACAGGGGATGGAAACACCATATATTTT. Amino acid sequence: CASSQATGTGDGNTIYF. The chain is built from TRBV3-1 (or the pseudogene TRBV3-2) and TRBJ1-3; 10 positions agree with TRBD1. In germline, CDR1 is LGHDT, CDR2 YNNKEL (reference sequence). CDR3 length: 17 residues. The ends lost 3 bases at V and 3 bases at J; junction bases unmatched: 8.

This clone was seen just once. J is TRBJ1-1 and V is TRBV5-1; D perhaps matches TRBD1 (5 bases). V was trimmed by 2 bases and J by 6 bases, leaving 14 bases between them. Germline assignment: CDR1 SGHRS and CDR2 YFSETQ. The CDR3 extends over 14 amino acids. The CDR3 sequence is CASSFREGGAEAFF. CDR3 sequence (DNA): TGCGCCAGCAGCTTCAGGGAAGGAGGGGCTGAAGCTTTCTTT.

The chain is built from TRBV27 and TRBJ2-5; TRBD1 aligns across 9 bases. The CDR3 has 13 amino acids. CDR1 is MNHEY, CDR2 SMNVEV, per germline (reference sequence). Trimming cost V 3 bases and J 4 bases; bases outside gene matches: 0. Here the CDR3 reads CASSLDRGETQYF. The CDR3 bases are TGTGCCAGCAGTTTGGACAGGGGAGAGACCCAGTACTTC.

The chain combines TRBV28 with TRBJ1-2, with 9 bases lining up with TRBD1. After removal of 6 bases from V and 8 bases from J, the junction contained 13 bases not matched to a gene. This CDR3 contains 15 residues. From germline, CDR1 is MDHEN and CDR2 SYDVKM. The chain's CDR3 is CASRVPGQGPFGYTF. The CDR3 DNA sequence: TGTGCCAGCAGGGTCCCGGGACAGGGCCCTTTCGGCTACACCTTC.

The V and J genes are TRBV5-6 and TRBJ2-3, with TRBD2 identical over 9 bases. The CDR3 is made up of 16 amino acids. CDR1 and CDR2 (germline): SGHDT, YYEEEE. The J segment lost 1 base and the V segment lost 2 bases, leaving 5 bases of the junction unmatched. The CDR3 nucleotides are TGTGCCAGCAGCTTTGGAGTAGCGGGGGGCACAGATACGCAGTATTTT. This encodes CASSFGVAGGTDTQYF.

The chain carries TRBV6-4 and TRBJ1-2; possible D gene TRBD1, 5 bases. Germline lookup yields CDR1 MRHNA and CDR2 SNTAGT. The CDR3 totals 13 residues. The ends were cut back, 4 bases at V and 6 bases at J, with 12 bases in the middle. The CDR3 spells CASSAGQGDGYTF. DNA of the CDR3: TGTGCCAGCAGTGCCGGCCAGGGTGATGGCTACACCTTC.

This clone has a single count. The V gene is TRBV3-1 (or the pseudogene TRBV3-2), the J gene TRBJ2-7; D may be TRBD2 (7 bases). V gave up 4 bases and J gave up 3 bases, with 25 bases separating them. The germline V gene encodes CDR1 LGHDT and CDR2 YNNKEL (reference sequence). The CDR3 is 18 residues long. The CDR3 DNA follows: TGTGCCAGCAGCCCCGGTGGGGGGGCGCTTGTGGAGGGCTACGAGCAGTACTTC. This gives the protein CASSPGGGALVEGYEQYF.

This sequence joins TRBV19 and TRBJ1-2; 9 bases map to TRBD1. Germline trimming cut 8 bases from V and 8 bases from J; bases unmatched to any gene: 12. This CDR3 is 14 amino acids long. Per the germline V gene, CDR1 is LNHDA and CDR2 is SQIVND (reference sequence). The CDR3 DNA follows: TGTGCCAGTCGTTCCTCCGGGACAGGGAGAGGCTACACCTTC. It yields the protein CASRSSGTGRGYTF. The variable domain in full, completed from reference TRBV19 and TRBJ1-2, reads DGGITQSPKYLFRKEGQNVTLSCEQNLNHDAMYWYRQDPGQGLRLIYYSQIVNDFQKGDIAEGYSVSREKKESFPLTVTSAQKNPTAFYLCASRSSGTGRGYTFGSGTRLTVV.

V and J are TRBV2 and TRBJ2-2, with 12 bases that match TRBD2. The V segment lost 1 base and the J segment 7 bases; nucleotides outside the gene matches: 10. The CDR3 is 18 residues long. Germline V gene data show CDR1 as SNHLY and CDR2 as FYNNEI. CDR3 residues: CASSEVRTSGDAIGELFF. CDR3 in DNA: TGTGCCAGCAGTGAAGTGAGGACTAGCGGGGATGCTATCGGGGAGCTGTTTTTT. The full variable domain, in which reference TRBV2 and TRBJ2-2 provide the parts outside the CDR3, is EPEVTQTPSHQVTQMGQEVILRCVPISNHLYFYWYRQILGQKVEFLVSFYNNEISEKSEIFDDQFSVERPDGSNFTLKIRSTKLEDSAMYFCASSEVRTSGDAIGELFFGEGSRLTVL.

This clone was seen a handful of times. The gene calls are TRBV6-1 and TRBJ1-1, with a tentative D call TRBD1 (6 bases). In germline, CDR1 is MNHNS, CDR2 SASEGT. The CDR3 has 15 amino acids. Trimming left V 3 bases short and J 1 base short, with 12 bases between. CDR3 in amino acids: CASSDSGQPNTEAFF. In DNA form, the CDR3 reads TGTGCCAGCAGTGATTCGGGACAACCGAACACTGAAGCTTTCTTT.

CDR3 loop: CASRDRGNGELFF. CDR3 DNA: TGTGCCAGCAGGGACAGGGGGAACGGGGAGCTGTTTTTT. This chain joins TRBV6-5 and TRBJ2-2; 10 bases line up with TRBD1. The J segment lost 7 bases and the V segment lost 6 bases, leaving 2 bases of the junction unmatched. The CDR3 loop spans 13 amino acids. Germline CDR1 is MNHEY and CDR2 is SVGAGI.

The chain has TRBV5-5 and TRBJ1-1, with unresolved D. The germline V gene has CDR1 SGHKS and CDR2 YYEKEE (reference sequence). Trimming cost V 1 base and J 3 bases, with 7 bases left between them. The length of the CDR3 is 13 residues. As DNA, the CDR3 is TGTGCCAGCAGCTTGATCTCGGACACTGAAGCTTTCTTT. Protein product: CASSLISDTEAFF.

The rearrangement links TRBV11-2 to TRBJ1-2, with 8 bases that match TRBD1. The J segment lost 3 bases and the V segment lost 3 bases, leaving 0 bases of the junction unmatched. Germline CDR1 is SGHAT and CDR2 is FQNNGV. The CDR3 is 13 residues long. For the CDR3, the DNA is TGTGCCAGCAGCTTGGACAGGGACTATGGCTACACCTTC. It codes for CASSLDRDYGYTF.

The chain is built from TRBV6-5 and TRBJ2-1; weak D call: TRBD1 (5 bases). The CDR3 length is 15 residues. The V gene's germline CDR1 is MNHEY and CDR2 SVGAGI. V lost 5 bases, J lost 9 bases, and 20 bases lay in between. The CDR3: CASSPHAQVTSEQFF. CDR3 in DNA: TGTGCCAGCAGTCCCCACGCACAGGTAACGAGTGAGCAGTTCTTC.

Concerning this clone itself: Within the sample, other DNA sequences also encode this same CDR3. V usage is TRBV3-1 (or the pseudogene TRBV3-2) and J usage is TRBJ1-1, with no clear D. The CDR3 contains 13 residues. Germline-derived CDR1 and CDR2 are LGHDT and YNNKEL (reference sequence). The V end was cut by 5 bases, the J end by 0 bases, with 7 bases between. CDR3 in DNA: TGTGCCAGCAGCTCCACGGTGAACACTGAAGCTTTCTTT. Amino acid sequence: CASSSTVNTEAFF.